The 23 T cell receptor beta chains given below trace back to one sample, sequenced in a study of identical twins. Each CDR3 protein is one row after TCRdb ran MiXCR on the 5' RACE reads. The profile shows 1.5 million to 2 million distinct CDR3 sequences, about 32% of them singletons. The sample taken for sequencing was cord blood. These receptors originate from a newborn girl in good health.

The V call is TRBV5-1, the J call TRBJ1-5; D possibly corresponds to TRBD1 (6 bases). This CDR3 is 16 amino acids long. Germline V gene data show CDR1 as SGHRS and CDR2 as YFSETQ. V dropped 0 bases and J dropped 3 bases, with 13 bases sitting between them. CDR3 residues: CASSLVGGQLNQPQHF. Here the CDR3 DNA reads TGCGCCAGCAGCTTGGTGGGGGGCCAGCTCAATCAGCCCCAGCATTTT. Full variable domain (remainder filled in from reference TRBV5-1 and TRBJ1-5): KAGVTQTPRYLIKTRGQQVTLSCSPISGHRSVSWYQQTPGQGLQFLFEYFSETQRNKGNFPGRFSGRQFSNSRSEMNVSTLELGDSALYLCASSLVGGQLNQPQHFGDGTRLSIL.

V is TRBV20-1 and J is TRBJ2-1, with 7 nucleotides matching TRBD2. The CDR3 contains 16 residues. V lost 0 bases to trimming and J lost 5 bases; unmatched junction nucleotides: 10. In germline, CDR1 is DFQATT, CDR2 SNEGSKA (reference sequence). CDR3 sequence reads: CSARDSETSIHNEQFF. The CDR3, as DNA: TGCAGTGCTAGAGATTCCGAGACTAGCATCCACAATGAGCAGTTCTTC.

The CDR3 is CASRRDTSSTDTQYF. In DNA form, the CDR3 reads TGCGCCAGCAGGAGGGACACCTCTAGCACAGATACGCAGTATTTT. This chain joins TRBV10-2 and TRBJ2-3; D perhaps matches TRBD1 (6 bases). CDR1 and CDR2 from the germline V gene are WSHSY and SAAADI. This CDR3 has 15 amino acids. The V gene lost 6 bases and the J gene lost 0 bases, with 13 bases spanning the gap.

This clonotype was found a few times. The genes are TRBV12-3 or TRBV12-4 and TRBJ2-5; unclear D gene. This CDR3 has 15 amino acids. V was clipped by 3 bases and J by 5 bases, with 16 bases between them. The CDR3 DNA reads TGTGCCAGCAGTTTTGGGCACCGCCTAGGGGAGACCCAGTACTTC. Translated, it gives CASSFGHRLGETQYF.

The V and J genes are TRBV4-1 and TRBJ2-7, with D uncertain. Germline CDR1 and CDR2: MGHRA and YSYEKL. CDR3 length: 15 amino acids. The V end lost 0 bases, the J end lost 2 bases, and 11 bases lay between the germline ends. CDR3 DNA: TGCGCCAGCAGCCAAGAAGTCAATAGGCCCTACGAGCAGTACTTC. Its translation is CASSQEVNRPYEQYF.

This clonotype was detected a few times. V is TRBV7-9 and J is TRBJ1-6; 8 positions agree with TRBD1. This CDR3 is built from 16 residues. V shed 3 bases and J 4 bases; nucleotides not matched to a gene: 5. Germline assignment: CDR1 SEHNR and CDR2 FQNEAQ (reference sequence). The CDR3 DNA is TGTGCCAGCAGCTTCGGACAGGGCGGGTATAATTCACCCCTCCACTTT. The encoded protein is CASSFGQGGYNSPLHF.

The chain links TRBV7-2 to TRBJ2-5; no firm D call. Germline CDR1 is SGHTA and CDR2 is FQGNSA. This CDR3 is 14 amino acids long. Trimming removed 4 bases at V and 2 bases at J, with 11 bases between. This CDR3 is CASSSRYAQETQYF. CDR3 DNA sequence: TGTGCCAGCAGCTCCCGCTACGCACAAGAGACCCAGTACTTC. The full variable domain, in which reference TRBV7-2 and TRBJ2-5 provide the parts outside the CDR3, is GAGVSQSPSNKVTEKGKDVELRCDPISGHTALYWYRQSLGQGLEFLIYFQGNSAPDKSGLPSDRFSAERTGGSVSTLTIQRTQQEDSAVYLCASSSRYAQETQYFGPGTRLLVL.

Many counts were recorded for this clonotype. At one end the junction does not follow the germline gene, possibly because of a read error. The gene calls are TRBV27 and TRBJ1-2; TRBD1 aligns across 9 bases. Germline CDR1 reads MNHEY; CDR2 reads SMNVEV (reference sequence). The CDR3 runs to 14 residues. The CDR3 loop is CASSLRDRDYGYTF. The DNA for the CDR3 is TGCGCCAGCAGCCTCCGGGACAGGGACTATGGCTACACCTTC.

This clonotype was observed a few times. The rearrangement joins TRBV20-1 to TRBJ1-5; 7 nucleotides match TRBD1. The CDR3 extends over 14 amino acids. From germline, CDR1 is DFQATT and CDR2 SNEGSKA (reference sequence). V gave up 4 bases and J gave up 2 bases; unmatched junction bases: 5. The CDR3 region is CSATRGHGNQPQHF. Written as DNA, the CDR3 is TGCAGTGCTACTAGGGGGCACGGCAATCAGCCCCAGCATTTT.

The sample holds a few counts of this clonotype. The chain recombines TRBV20-1 with TRBJ2-7; 8 nucleotides align to TRBD2. J gave up 2 bases and V 0 bases, and 12 bases lay outside the gene matches. CDR3 length equals 17 residues. Germline CDR1 DFQATT, CDR2 SNEGSKA (reference sequence). The CDR3 region is CSARDGIFGGAAYEQYF. The CDR3 DNA reads as TGCAGTGCTAGAGATGGTATTTTCGGGGGGGCGGCCTACGAGCAGTACTTC.

DNA for the CDR3: TGTGCCAGCAGTCCCTTAGCGGGATGGCATTTCGACCACGAGCAGTACTTC. It codes for CASSPLAGWHFDHEQYF. J is TRBJ2-4 and V is TRBV12-3 or TRBV12-4; 8 nucleotides align to TRBD2. The DNA end is a closer match to TRBJ2-7, so the J assignment may be wrong. The CDR3 spans 17 residues.

The gene calls are TRBV20-1 and TRBJ2-1, with D maybe TRBD2 (7 bases). Germline CDR1 DFQATT, CDR2 SNEGSKA (reference sequence). Between the trimmed V and J ends, which lost 1 base and 6 bases, there was a span of 16 bases. CDR3 size: 15 residues. CDR3 DNA sequence: TGCAGTGCTAGAGTAGGGGGGGGACCACCCAATGAGCAGTTCTTC. Protein product: CSARVGGGPPNEQFF.

This clonotype occurred a few times. The chain combines TRBV18 with TRBJ2-7; 7 nucleotides match TRBD2. This CDR3 is 15 amino acids long. Germline trimming cut 5 bases from V and 2 bases from J; bases unmatched to any gene: 9. Germline CDR1 is KGHSH and CDR2 is LQKENI. DNA of the CDR3: TGTGCCAGCTCATTCCGGAATAGCGGGCCCTACGAGCAGTACTTC. Its protein product is CASSFRNSGPYEQYF.

This clonotype was seen many times. This rearrangement joins TRBV24-1 to TRBJ2-3, with 7 nucleotides matching TRBD2. The CDR3 runs 14 residues. From germline, CDR1 is KGHDR and CDR2 SFDVKD. Trimming cost V 11 bases and J 1 base; bases outside gene matches: 8. CDR3 loop: CAIGGKKGTDTQYF. For the CDR3, the DNA is TGTGCCATCGGGGGGAAAAAAGGCACAGATACGCAGTATTTT.

The chain combines TRBV6-1 with TRBJ1-5, with TRBD1 as a possible D gene (5 bases). Germline lookup yields CDR1 MNHNS and CDR2 SASEGT. The CDR3 contains 16 residues. Deletions cut 2 bases from V and 6 bases from J, with 17 bases between. The CDR3 region has the DNA TGTGCCAGCAGTGAATTCAGGGCAGGGTTTGGTCAGCCCCAGCATTTT. As protein: CASSEFRAGFGQPQHF.

Only one count was recorded for this clonotype. The V and J genes are TRBV7-2 and TRBJ1-5; D not certain. Germline CDR1 and CDR2: SGHTA and FQGNSA. Trimming stripped 2 bases from V and 9 bases from J, with 11 bases between. This CDR3 comprises 13 residues. As DNA, the CDR3 is TGTGCCAGCAGCTTAAATTCCGAGATGCCCCAGCATTTT. It specifies CASSLNSEMPQHF.

This clonotype came up a few times. This chain joins TRBV6-1 and TRBJ2-4; 7 nucleotides match TRBD1. CDR3 size: 15 residues. Germline CDR1 and CDR2: MNHNS and SASEGT. After removal of 2 bases from V and 13 bases from J, the junction contained 14 bases not matched to a gene. CDR3 protein: CASSEYGTASSEQYF. For the CDR3, the DNA is TGTGCCAGCAGTGAATACGGGACAGCTTCCTCGGAGCAGTACTTC.

The chain carries TRBV20-1 and TRBJ2-4; D is unresolved. CDR1 is DFQATT and CDR2 is SNEGSKA in the germline V gene (reference sequence). The CDR3 is made up of 13 amino acids. V dropped 3 bases and J dropped 0 bases, with 6 bases sitting between them. CDR3 sequence (DNA): TGCAGTGCTAGCTATCCAGCCAAAAACATTCAGTACTTC. Translated: CSASYPAKNIQYF.

This chain joins TRBV29-1 and TRBJ1-1; 7 bases agree with TRBD1. V lost 4 bases to trimming and J lost 5 bases; unmatched junction nucleotides: 4. This CDR3 has 12 amino acids. In germline, CDR1 is SQVTM, CDR2 ANQGSEA. The CDR3, as DNA: TGCAGCGTTGCGAGCAGGGGGACTGAAGCTTTCTTT. It encodes CSVASRGTEAFF.

The chain employs TRBV19 and TRBJ2-7, with TRBD2 matching over 8 bases. The trim removed 5 bases at V and 2 bases at J, leaving 5 bases unmatched. The CDR3 is 14 residues long. Per the germline V gene, CDR1 is LNHDA and CDR2 is SQIVND (reference sequence). The CDR3 nucleotides are TGTGCCAGTAGTGTTATAGCGGGAACCTACGAGCAGTACTTC. Its protein is CASSVIAGTYEQYF.

This sequence joins TRBV29-1 and TRBJ2-2; D possibly corresponds to TRBD2 (6 bases). The CDR3 length is 15 residues. V lost 7 bases and J 1 base, leaving 16 bases between the germline ends. Per germline, CDR1 SQVTM and CDR2 ANQGSEA. For the CDR3, the DNA is TGCAGCGCCTCCTGGGGGGAGAGGAACACCGGGGAGCTGTTTTTT. It specifies CSASWGERNTGELFF.

Here the CDR3 reads CASSLGHTSGSNERYF. CDR3 sequence (DNA): TGTGCCAGCAGTTTAGGTCATACTAGCGGGAGCAATGAGCGGTACTTC. V gene TRBV12-3 or TRBV12-4 combines with J gene TRBJ2-5; TRBD2 aligns across 11 bases. V lost 1 base to trimming and J lost 13 bases; unmatched junction nucleotides: 14. The CDR3 has 16 residues.

The chain has TRBV11-2 and TRBJ2-1; D perhaps matches TRBD1 (5 bases). The CDR3 runs to 15 residues. Germline V lookup: CDR1 SGHAT, CDR2 FQNNGV. Trimming left V 7 bases short and J 9 bases short, with 22 bases between. The CDR3 nucleotides read TGTGCCAGCACCGACCTTTTGGGTGGGGCAGGTGAGCAGTTCTTC. This encodes CASTDLLGGAGEQFF.